This T cell receptor beta chain was recorded in a study of response to subunit inactivated influenza vaccine. The germline gives CDR1 DFQATT, CDR2 SNEGSKA (reference sequence). The CDR3 consists of 13 residues. Trimming left V 5 bases short and J 0 bases short, with 11 bases between. TCRdb recomputed calls from the RT-PCR reads with MiXCR, one row per CDR3 protein. The profile shows some 850,000 distinct CDR3 sequences, around 20% of them singletons. The receptor's source is a man in his fifties or sixties who received an inactivated influenza vaccine. J is TRBJ2-7 and V is TRBV20-1; tentatively, D is TRBD1 (6 bases). The material was PBMCs from blood, obtained roughly 5 days after vaccination. The DNA of the CDR3 is TGCAGTGCTCCATGGGACAACTCCTACGAGCAGTACTTC. Encoded protein: CSAPWDNSYEQYF.